The 13 T cell receptor beta chains reported below all come from one sample, sequenced in a study of blood T cell repertoires in COVID-19. Profiling relied on immunoSEQ multiplex PCR, and the TCRdb table lists in-frame clones only, not all of them. The table has 95,000 to 120,000 clones, over 75% seen once. The sequenced material came from peripheral blood. Receptor source: a woman between 65 and 79 years old with acute or convalescent COVID-19.

The chain employs TRBV14 and TRBJ2-7; possible D gene TRBD2, 6 bases. The ends were cut back, 1 base at V and 7 bases at J, with 14 bases in the middle. Germline CDR1 is SGHDN and CDR2 is FVKESK. The CDR3 has 14 residues. The CDR3 reads CASSQGPGAQEQYF. The CDR3 coding sequence is TGTGCCAGCAGCCAAGGGCCGGGAGCTCAGGAGCAGTACTTC.

This clone occurred once. The chain has TRBV4-1 and TRBJ1-2, with D possibly being TRBD1 (6 bases). Germline V gene sequence: CDR1 MGHRA, CDR2 YSYEKL. Trimming left V 1 base short and J 4 bases short, with 10 bases between. The CDR3 loop spans 14 amino acids. The CDR3 DNA sequence: TGCGCCAGCAGCCAAGGACAGGAATTCTATGGCTACACCTTC. Its translation is CASSQGQEFYGYTF.

This chain uses TRBV9 with TRBJ1-1, with a weak D call TRBD1 (5 bases). V gave up 4 bases and J gave up 7 bases, with 11 bases separating them. Germline V gene lookup returns CDR1 SGDLS and CDR2 YYNGEE. This CDR3 is 12 amino acids long. CDR3 loop: CASSSRTSEAFF. CDR3 nucleotides: TGTGCCAGCAGCTCTAGGACAAGTGAAGCTTTCTTT.

The chain has TRBV3-1 (or the pseudogene TRBV3-2) and TRBJ2-3; TRBD2 matches 7 bases. The germline gives CDR1 LGHDT, CDR2 YNNKEL (reference sequence). V was clipped by 3 bases and J by 4 bases; unmatched bases: 10. The CDR3 is 16 amino acids. CDR3 in DNA: TGTGCCAGCAGCCAGGTCGGCGGGAGCCCGCCAGATACGCAGTATTTT. Protein product: CASSQVGGSPPDTQYF.

The chain has TRBV6-2 or TRBV6-3 and TRBJ1-1; D unresolved. V gave up 6 bases and J gave up 3 bases, with 14 bases separating them. This CDR3 is 14 amino acids long. CDR1 is MNHEY, CDR2 SVGEGT, per germline. In DNA, the CDR3 is TGTGCCAGCAGCTTACCCTGGACTGACACTGAAGCTTTCTTT. As protein: CASSLPWTDTEAFF.

This chain links TRBV5-8 with TRBJ2-7, with 9 bases matching TRBD2. Per germline, CDR1 SGHTS and CDR2 YDEGEE. The CDR3 length is 19 residues. J was trimmed by 2 bases and V by 5 bases; bases with no gene match: 20. The CDR3 region is CASRISRGAIAGAPYEQYF. The CDR3 DNA reads TGTGCCAGCAGAATCTCTAGGGGCGCGATAGCGGGAGCCCCCTACGAGCAGTACTTC.

The chain couples TRBV7-9 to TRBJ1-6; the D gene is possibly TRBD1 (6 bases). Germline assignment: CDR1 SEHNR and CDR2 FQNEAQ (reference sequence). V was clipped by 0 bases and J by 7 bases, with 10 bases between them. This CDR3 comprises 15 residues. CDR3: CASSLAWGPNSPLHF. The CDR3 DNA reads as TGTGCCAGCAGCTTAGCGTGGGGGCCAAATTCACCCCTCCACTTT.

The genes are TRBV6-5 and TRBJ2-4; 7 nucleotides align to TRBD1. The ends lost 4 bases at V and 1 base at J; junction bases unmatched: 1. The CDR3 runs to 14 residues. The germline V gene has CDR1 MNHEY and CDR2 SVGAGI. DNA for the CDR3: TGTGCCAGCAGTTGGGGACAGGCCAAAAACATTCAGTACTTC. Translating it yields CASSWGQAKNIQYF.

Here the CDR3 reads CASSQERTGVGAFF. CDR3 nucleotide sequence: TGTGCCAGCAGCCAAGAGCGGACAGGGGTGGGGGCTTTCTTT. This chain connects TRBV4-2 to TRBJ1-1, with 9 bases identical to TRBD1. Germline values: CDR1 LGHNA, CDR2 YNFKEQ. Losses at the gene ends were 0 bases for V and 11 bases for J; bases not matched to a gene: 7. There are 14 residues in the CDR3.

The chain employs TRBV5-5 and TRBJ1-2, with a possible D match to TRBD1 (6 bases). Germline V gene data show CDR1 as SGHKS and CDR2 as YYEKEE (reference sequence). V was shortened by 6 bases and J by 5 bases, with 32 bases between the two germline ends. This CDR3 is built from 19 residues. Written as DNA, the CDR3 is TGTGCCAGCACCCCGGGTGCGGGGGCGGGGTCTCGGGCTGTTTATGGCTACACCTTC. This encodes CASTPGAGAGSRAVYGYTF.

The chain has TRBV3-1 (or the pseudogene TRBV3-2) and TRBJ2-2, with D perhaps matching TRBD2 (6 bases). The V end was cut by 1 base, the J end by 4 bases, with 10 bases between. Per the germline V gene, CDR1 is LGHDT and CDR2 is YNNKEL (reference sequence). The CDR3 has 15 residues. The CDR3 protein is CASSQVPGGTGELFF. In nucleotides, the CDR3 is TGTGCCAGCAGCCAAGTCCCCGGGGGCACCGGGGAGCTGTTTTTT.

In its sample, this clone ranks as medium-sized (0.01 to 0.1%). V gene TRBV5-8 combines with J gene TRBJ1-3; tentatively, D is TRBD1 (5 bases). The CDR3 spans 16 residues. V dropped 0 bases and J dropped 0 bases, with 10 bases sitting between them. CDR1 and CDR2 from the germline V gene are SGHTS and YDEGEE. The CDR3 region is CASSLEGSHSGNTIYF. CDR3 nucleotide sequence: TGTGCCAGCAGCTTGGAGGGGTCCCACTCTGGAAACACCATATATTTT.

This clone appeared once. V usage is TRBV25-1 and J usage is TRBJ2-2; D call uncertain. The CDR3 runs to 11 residues. The V end lost 2 bases, the J end lost 8 bases, and 3 bases lay between the germline ends. CDR1 and CDR2 (germline): MGHDK, SYGVNS. In nucleotides, the CDR3 is TGTGCCAGCAGTGAAATAGGGGAGCTGTTTTTT. Protein: CASSEIGELFF.